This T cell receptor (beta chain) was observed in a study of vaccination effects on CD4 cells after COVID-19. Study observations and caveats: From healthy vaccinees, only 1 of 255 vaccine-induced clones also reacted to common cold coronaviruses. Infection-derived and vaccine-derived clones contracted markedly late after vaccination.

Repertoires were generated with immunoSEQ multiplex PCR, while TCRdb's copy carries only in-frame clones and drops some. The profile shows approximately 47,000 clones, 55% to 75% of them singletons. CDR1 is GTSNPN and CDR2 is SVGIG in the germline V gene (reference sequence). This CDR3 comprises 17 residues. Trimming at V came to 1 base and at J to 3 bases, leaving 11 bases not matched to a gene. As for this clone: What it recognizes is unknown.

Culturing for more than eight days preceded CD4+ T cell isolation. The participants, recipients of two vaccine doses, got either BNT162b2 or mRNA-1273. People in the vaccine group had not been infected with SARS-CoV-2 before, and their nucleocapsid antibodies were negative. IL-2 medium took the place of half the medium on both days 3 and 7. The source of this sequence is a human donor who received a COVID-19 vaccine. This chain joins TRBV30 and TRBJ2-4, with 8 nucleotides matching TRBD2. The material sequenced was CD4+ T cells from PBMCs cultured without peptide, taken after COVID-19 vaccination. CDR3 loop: CAWSAGGAFYGKNIQYF. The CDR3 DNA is TGTGCCTGGAGTGCCGGGGGGGCCTTTTATGGCAAAAACATTCAGTACTTC.